The present entry profiles one T cell receptor (beta chain) with its context. What it binds is not known. PCR amplification relied on 60 Vbeta primers (plus 13 Jbeta primers). Repertoires were generated with immunoSEQ multiplex PCR, while TCRdb's copy carries only in-frame clones and drops some. This specimen shows about 150,000 clones; the ten leading clones hold about 1.6%. This sample is part of a study of cytomegalovirus exposure and HLA in healthy donors. In germline, CDR1 is LGHNT, CDR2 FRNRAP. The CDR3 is 18 residues long. Deletions cut 1 base from V and 2 bases from J, with 21 bases between. Study findings and constraints: An ancestry cluster, one associated with Asian ancestry, reportedly showed fewer N-insertions than the roughly 670-donor mean in a later analysis. Earlier results showed most TCR beta V segments being productive about 87% or about 30% of the time.

This receptor was identified in a woman between 45 and 65 years old in good health and CMV-seronegative. What was sequenced was PBMCs. This chain connects TRBV12-5 to TRBJ2-7; TRBD2 is a possible D gene (7 bases). The CDR3 nucleotides are TGTGCTAGTGGTTTGGCCGTCCTCGTCGGGGGGCAAGCCTACGAGCAGTACTTC. It codes for CASGLAVLVGGQAYEQYF.